These 3 T cell receptor beta chains were sequenced from one sample in a study of cytomegalovirus exposure and HLA in healthy donors. The PCR had 60 Vbeta and 13 Jbeta primers. Sequencing was performed with immunoSEQ multiplex PCR; in TCRdb, only in-frame clones are kept and a portion is missing. Among about 300,000 clones listed, 75% to 90% were seen once. The sequenced sample consisted of PBMCs. These TCRs come from a man in his forties in good health and CMV-seropositive.

The chain has TRBV28 and TRBJ2-3, with D possibly matching TRBD2 (5 bases). Germline V gene data show CDR1 as MDHEN and CDR2 as SYDVKM. With 2 bases removed from V and 4 bases from J, the gap between germline ends came to 10 bases. The CDR3 is made up of 14 amino acids. The CDR3 coding sequence is TGTGCCAGCAGTTTACCCCCTAGCTCAGATACGCAGTATTTT. Protein product: CASSLPPSSDTQYF.

CDR3 DNA: TGTGCCAGTAGTATTGGCGGGCCCACCGGGGAGCTGTTTTTT. This encodes CASSIGGPTGELFF. The gene calls are TRBV19 and TRBJ2-2; tentatively, D is TRBD2 (5 bases). This CDR3 has 14 amino acids. V was trimmed by 3 bases and J by 4 bases, leaving 9 bases between them. CDR1 is LNHDA, CDR2 SQIVND, per germline (reference sequence).

This clone was detected only a few times. This chain joins TRBV5-8 and TRBJ2-7, with D possibly TRBD1 on 5 matching bases. The CDR3 length is 13 residues. The V end was cut by 3 bases, the J end by 1 base, with 8 bases between. CDR1 is SGHTS and CDR2 is YDEGEE in the germline V gene. Here the CDR3 reads CASSSTVSYEQYF. The CDR3 DNA sequence: TGTGCCAGCAGCTCGACAGTATCCTACGAGCAGTACTTC.